The 5 T cell receptor beta chains in this list originate from one sample, sequenced in a study of STAT5B mutations in CD4+ large granular lymphocyte leukemia. Only in-frame clones appear in the TCRdb table, and some are missing; sequencing was by immunoSEQ multiplex PCR. The sample lists some 40,000 clones, around 81% occurring once. Sample: CD4+ T cells from blood buffy coats. The receptors come from a human donor in good health.

This chain joins TRBV15 and TRBJ2-1, with TRBD2 as a possible D gene (5 bases). There are 16 residues in the CDR3. Trimming took off 1 base at V and 1 base at J, with 11 bases between the two ends. Germline values: CDR1 LNHNV, CDR2 YYDKDF (reference sequence). CDR3 coding DNA: TGTGCCACCAGCAGAGCTGTCGGCGGGTCCTACAATGAGCAGTTCTTC. Amino acids: CATSRAVGGSYNEQFF. The entire variable domain, with the rest obtained from reference TRBV15 and TRBJ2-1, is as follows: DAMVIQNPRYQVTQFGKPVTLSCSQTLNHNVMYWYQQKSSQAPKLLFHYYDKDFNNEADTPDNFQSRRPNTSFCFLDIRSPGLGDTAMYLCATSRAVGGSYNEQFFGPGTRLTVL.

The chain couples TRBV11-3 to TRBJ2-7; D possibly corresponds to TRBD2 (6 bases). Germline-derived CDR1 and CDR2 are SGHNT and YENEEA. Trimming took off 5 bases at V and 0 bases at J, with 20 bases between the two ends. This CDR3 contains 17 residues. The CDR3 bases are TGTGCCAGCAGCCCCGTCTTTTTGCGGGGCCACTCCTACGAGCAGTACTTC. This translates into CASSPVFLRGHSYEQYF.

The rearrangement uses TRBV14 and TRBJ1-2; a weak D match, TRBD1 (6 bases). Trimming shortened V by 4 bases and J by 6 bases, and 27 bases separated the two germline ends. The CDR3 sequence is 18 residues long. Germline V gene lookup returns CDR1 SGHDN and CDR2 FVKESK. CDR3 protein: CASSPEIRRDNGANGYTF. CDR3 DNA sequence: TGTGCCAGCAGCCCAGAAATCCGACGGGACAATGGGGCGAATGGCTACACCTTC.

In this sample, this clone turned up once. J is TRBJ2-7 and V is TRBV7-3, with D unresolved. Trimming left V 4 bases short and J 7 bases short, with 11 bases between. Germline V gene lookup returns CDR1 SGHTA and CDR2 FQGTGA. The CDR3 spans 12 residues. Here the CDR3 reads CASSSTMGEQYF. The CDR3 bases are TGTGCCAGCAGCTCCACCATGGGGGAGCAGTACTTC. Looking up the rest from reference TRBV7-3 and TRBJ2-7 gives the full variable domain: GAGVSQTPSNKVTEKGKYVELRCDPISGHTALYWYRQSLGQGPEFLIYFQGTGAADDSGLPNDRFFAVRPEGSVSTLKIQRTERGDSAVYLCASSSTMGEQYFGPGTRLTVT.

The gene calls are TRBV28 and TRBJ2-2, with a tentative D call TRBD2 (6 bases). CDR1 and CDR2 (germline): MDHEN, SYDVKM. Trimming took 5 bases from V and 4 from J, leaving 14 bases between them. This CDR3 has 15 residues. CDR3 bases: TGTGCCAGCAGTACATGGGGGACTGCCACCGGGGAGCTGTTTTTT. Protein sequence: CASSTWGTATGELFF.